This T cell receptor (beta chain) was recorded in a study of blood T cell repertoires in COVID-19. Study information: Acute and convalescent COVID-19 specimens originated in the United States, Italy and Spain. T cells, B-cell-depleted T cells, or PBMCs supplied cDNA or gDNA.

The V gene's germline CDR1 is SGDLS and CDR2 YYNGEE. Between the trimmed V and J ends, which lost 0 bases and 0 bases, there was a span of 7 bases. There are 14 residues in the CDR3. In the source study's methods: Counts of nucleated cells, estimated from reference gene primer amplification, were obtained. The repertoire was sequenced with immunoSEQ multiplex PCR; TCRdb's copy has only in-frame clones and lacks some. That table is the source of V, J and clone size, and D and trimming were worked out from the DNA. The sample lists some 190,000 clones, around nine tenths occurring once. Sequences were obtained from peripheral blood. This TCR came from a man younger than 35 with active or convalescent COVID-19. J is TRBJ2-7 and V is TRBV9; D remains ambiguous. The CDR3 coding sequence is TGTGCCAGCAGCGTAGCTTCGTACTCCTACGAGCAGTACTTC. Encoded protein: CASSVASYSYEQYF.